A single sample gave rise to the 30 T cell receptor beta chains below, sequenced in a study of identical twins. Using its own MiXCR run on the 5' RACE reads, TCRdb lists one record per CDR3 protein. The data show some 500,000 distinct CDR3 sequences, 13% to 15% seen once. This same sample was also taken into another study, of yellow fever vaccine responses in identical twins.

The sample comprised CD4+ T cells sorted from blood. Receptors originate from a woman between 18 and 30 years old in good health.

This clonotype was counted many times. CDR3 protein: CASSQDSGVVETQYF. The CDR3 DNA sequence: TGTGCCAGCAGCCAAGATTCAGGGGTTGTGGAGACCCAGTACTTC. This chain links TRBV4-2 with TRBJ2-5; D is perhaps TRBD1 (6 bases). Looked up from germline, CDR1 is LGHNA and CDR2 is YNFKEQ. The CDR3 spans 15 residues. With 0 bases removed from V and 5 bases from J, the gap between germline ends came to 13 bases.

This clonotype was counted only a few times. The CDR3 nucleotides are TGTGCCAGCAGCTTACAGATAGCGGGAGGACAAGAGACCCAGTACTTC. Translating gives CASSLQIAGGQETQYF. The rearrangement links TRBV7-2 to TRBJ2-5, with 10 nucleotides matching TRBD2. After removal of 2 bases from V and 2 bases from J, the junction contained 5 bases not matched to a gene. CDR1 is SGHTA and CDR2 is FQGNSA in the germline V gene. The CDR3 totals 16 residues. The full variable domain, completed using reference TRBV7-2 and TRBJ2-5, is GAGVSQSPSNKVTEKGKDVELRCDPISGHTALYWYRQSLGQGLEFLIYFQGNSAPDKSGLPSDRFSAERTGGSVSTLTIQRTQQEDSAVYLCASSLQIAGGQETQYFGPGTRLLVL.

This clonotype was counted a few times. This rearrangement joins TRBV6-2 or TRBV6-3 to TRBJ2-4, with 7 bases fitting TRBD2. The CDR3 extends over 16 amino acids. Germline-derived CDR1 and CDR2 are MNHEY and SVGEGT. Trimming took 1 base from V and 1 from J; bases not matched to a gene: 4. CDR3: CASSYLLARAKNIQYF. As DNA, the CDR3 is TGTGCCAGCAGTTACTTACTAGCGAGGGCCAAAAACATTCAGTACTTC.

This clonotype has just a few counts. J is TRBJ2-7 and V is TRBV3-1; a weak D match, TRBD2 (6 bases). Germline V gene data show CDR1 as LGHDT and CDR2 as YNNKEL (reference sequence). CDR3 size: 13 residues. V was clipped by 5 bases and J by 6 bases, with 14 bases between them. CDR3 in DNA: TGTGCCAGCAGCTCCCGACTAGGAACCGAGCAGTACTTC. The encoded protein is CASSSRLGTEQYF.

Many counts were recorded for this clonotype. This chain connects TRBV5-1 to TRBJ2-2; TRBD1 agrees at 9 bases. Germline V gene lookup returns CDR1 SGHRS and CDR2 YFSETQ. V gave up 4 bases and J gave up 5 bases; unmatched junction bases: 3. The CDR3 has 14 amino acids. The DNA for the CDR3 is TGCGCCAGCAGCATCGGACAGGGGACCGGGGAGCTGTTTTTT. This encodes CASSIGQGTGELFF.

The chain recombines TRBV2 with TRBJ2-2, with 7 positions matching TRBD1. This CDR3 region has 13 residues. V was clipped by 7 bases and J by 4 bases; unmatched bases: 3. Germline V CDR1 and CDR2: SNHLY, FYNNEI. The CDR3 region has the DNA TGTGCCAGCAAGGGGGCTGGCACCGGGGAGCTGTTTTTT. Its protein product is CASKGAGTGELFF.

This chain uses TRBV29-1 with TRBJ1-3, with TRBD1 matching 7 bases. Trimming removed 2 bases from V and 0 bases from J; junction bases left unmatched: 4. The CDR3 covers 15 residues. Looked up from germline, CDR1 is SQVTM and CDR2 is ANQGSEA. The CDR3 loop is CSVEKDRSSGNTIYF. The CDR3 DNA sequence: TGCAGCGTTGAAAAGGACAGGAGCTCTGGAAACACCATATATTTT.

The chain uses TRBV6-6 and TRBJ1-1, with a possible D match to TRBD1 (5 bases). The length of the CDR3 is 12 residues. Germline assignment: CDR1 MNHNY and CDR2 SVGAGI (reference sequence). Trimming pared 6 bases from V and 4 bases from J, leaving 9 bases between. The CDR3 DNA reads TGTGCCAGCAGGGGGAGGGGCACTGAAGCTTTCTTT. Translating it yields CASRGRGTEAFF.

This clonotype was observed a handful of times. The chain combines TRBV20-1 with TRBJ2-3; D may match TRBD1 or TRBD2 (6 bases each). The CDR3 is 16 amino acids. Germline V gene lookup returns CDR1 DFQATT and CDR2 SNEGSKA (reference sequence). Trimming pared 3 bases from V and 1 base from J, leaving 17 bases between. In DNA, the CDR3 is TGCAGTGCTAGCTCCCGGGGGCGGGGCGGCACAGATACGCAGTATTTT. This sequence encodes CSASSRGRGGTDTQYF.

This chain links TRBV5-1 with TRBJ2-7; weak D call: TRBD1 (5 bases). The germline V gene has CDR1 SGHRS and CDR2 YFSETQ. Trimming removed 0 bases from V and 0 bases from J, with 13 bases in between. This CDR3 spans 16 amino acids. DNA of the CDR3: TGCGCCAGCAGCTTGGGAGGACACACGAGCTCCTACGAGCAGTACTTC. Its protein product is CASSLGGHTSSYEQYF.

The chain links TRBV5-1 to TRBJ2-2, with 8 bases fitting TRBD1. The germline V gene has CDR1 SGHRS and CDR2 YFSETQ. With V trimmed by 7 bases and J by 5 bases, 10 bases remained unmatched. The CDR3 totals 15 residues. The CDR3 DNA reads as TGCGCCAGCTTCAGCAGGGGGCGACAAACCGGGGAGCTGTTTTTT. It encodes CASFSRGRQTGELFF.

This clonotype was picked up a small number of times. CDR3 amino acids: CSAPQGGGNPSYGYTF. The CDR3 nucleotides are TGCAGTGCTCCTCAAGGTGGGGGTAATCCCTCCTATGGCTACACCTTC. The chain employs TRBV20-1 and TRBJ1-2; tentative D call: TRBD1 (5 bases). Germline lookup yields CDR1 DFQATT and CDR2 SNEGSKA (reference sequence). CDR3 size: 16 residues. V lost 5 bases and J 4 bases, leaving 23 bases between the germline ends.

This clonotype came up a few times. This chain connects TRBV10-3 to TRBJ1-5, with a tentative D call TRBD1 (6 bases). CDR1 ENHRY and CDR2 SYGVKD come from the germline V gene. Trimming shortened V by 4 bases and J by 0 bases, and 10 bases separated the two germline ends. The CDR3 extends over 15 amino acids. The CDR3 nucleotides read TGTGCCATCAGTGTAAACAGGGATAGCAATCAGCCCCAGCATTTT. Translated: CAISVNRDSNQPQHF.

There are a few counts of this clonotype. The chain is built from TRBV6-5 and TRBJ1-5; the D gene is possibly TRBD1 (5 bases). The CDR3 covers 13 residues. Germline loops: CDR1 MNHEY, CDR2 SVGAGI. Trimming removed 4 bases from V and 3 bases from J, with 7 bases in between. In DNA, the CDR3 is TGTGCCAGCAGTTCGGGGGTCAATCAGCCCCAGCATTTT. This encodes CASSSGVNQPQHF.

V is TRBV15 and J is TRBJ2-3; tentative D call: TRBD1 (6 bases). The CDR3 covers 13 residues. In germline, CDR1 is LNHNV, CDR2 YYDKDF (reference sequence). The germline V and J ends were trimmed by 9 bases and 1 base, with 11 bases remaining between them. The DNA of the CDR3 is TGTGCCACGAGAAGGACAGGCACAGATACGCAGTATTTT. It codes for CATRRTGTDTQYF. Using reference TRBV15 and TRBJ2-3 for the parts outside the CDR3, the full variable domain is DAMVIQNPRYQVTQFGKPVTLSCSQTLNHNVMYWYQQKSSQAPKLLFHYYDKDFNNEADTPDNFQSRRPNTSFCFLDIRSPGLGDTAMYLCATRRTGTDTQYFGPGTRLTVL.

Only a few counts were recorded for this clonotype. This rearrangement joins TRBV7-2 to TRBJ2-1, with no clear D. Germline assignment: CDR1 SGHTA and CDR2 FQGNSA. The CDR3 runs 12 residues. V lost 5 bases, J lost 4 bases, and 6 bases lay in between. CDR3 sequence: CASSPLYNEQFF. The DNA of the CDR3 is TGTGCCAGCAGCCCCCTTTACAATGAGCAGTTCTTC.

There are many counts of this clonotype. The rearrangement links TRBV4-3 to TRBJ2-5, with TRBD1 identical over 8 bases. Germline assignment: CDR1 LGHNA and CDR2 YSLEER. V dropped 1 base and J dropped 4; count of bases not matched to a gene: 11. The CDR3 contains 17 residues. The CDR3, as DNA: TGCGCCAGCAGCCAAGGCGTTATGACAGGGGTAGGAGAGACCCAGTACTTC. Amino acid sequence: CASSQGVMTGVGETQYF.

This clonotype showed up just a few times. This rearrangement joins TRBV24-1 to TRBJ2-1; 8 nucleotides align to TRBD1. With 4 bases clipped from V and 6 bases from J, the junction kept 7 bases outside the gene matches. The CDR3 length is 15 residues. In germline, CDR1 is KGHDR, CDR2 SFDVKD. Here the CDR3 DNA reads TGTGCCACCAGTGACCGTCGACAGGGGCCCAATGAGCAGTTCTTC. Its translation: CATSDRRQGPNEQFF.

This clonotype has only a few counts. The V and J genes are TRBV5-1 and TRBJ2-3; 8 nucleotides align to TRBD2. V lost 3 bases to trimming and J lost 4 bases; unmatched junction nucleotides: 7. The CDR3 consists of 15 residues. CDR1 and CDR2 (germline): SGHRS, YFSETQ. The CDR3 DNA sequence: TGCGCCAGCAGCTCGGGGGGGCGGGGCTCAGATACGCAGTATTTT. Translating it yields CASSSGGRGSDTQYF.

The genes are TRBV24-1 and TRBJ1-2; 7 bases are a match to TRBD1. With 9 bases clipped from V and 6 bases from J, the junction kept 9 bases outside the gene matches. Germline CDR1 KGHDR, CDR2 SFDVKD. CDR3 size: 13 residues. The CDR3 protein is CATSTGELDGYTF. CDR3 DNA: TGTGCCACCTCCACAGGGGAGTTGGATGGCTACACCTTC.

The chain links TRBV7-2 to TRBJ2-5, with D tentatively TRBD2 (6 bases). Germline CDR1 SGHTA, CDR2 FQGNSA. V lost 7 bases to trimming and J lost 0 bases, with 12 bases between them. The CDR3 consists of 14 residues. The CDR3 reads CASTRRGHQETQYF. CDR3 bases: TGTGCCAGCACCCGGCGGGGACACCAAGAGACCCAGTACTTC.

This clonotype appeared many times. This chain links TRBV3-1 with TRBJ2-1; 8 bases are shared with TRBD2. Germline V gene data show CDR1 as LGHDT and CDR2 as YNNKEL (reference sequence). The CDR3 covers 15 residues. V lost 4 bases and J lost 7; bases outside the gene matches: 9. The CDR3 sequence: CASSPSGGVVNEQFF. CDR3 DNA sequence: TGTGCCAGCAGCCCAAGCGGGGGCGTCGTGAATGAGCAGTTCTTC.

The chain joins TRBV28 to TRBJ2-1; 9 positions match TRBD2. This CDR3 spans 19 amino acids. J was trimmed by 8 bases and V by 7 bases; bases with no gene match: 24. The V gene's germline CDR1 is MDHEN and CDR2 SYDVKM. This CDR3 reads CASIENPRVAGGSKHEQFF. The CDR3 DNA reads TGTGCCAGCATCGAGAATCCCAGAGTCGCGGGAGGGTCAAAACATGAGCAGTTCTTC.

This clonotype turned up a few times. This rearrangement joins TRBV3-1 to TRBJ1-6; 8 positions agree with TRBD1. The germline CDR1 and CDR2 sequences are LGHDT and YNNKEL (reference sequence). J lost 6 bases, V lost 6 bases, and 10 bases had no gene match. The CDR3 length is 16 residues. CDR3 protein: CASSLRQGNANSPLHF. The CDR3 DNA follows: TGTGCCAGCAGTCTTCGACAGGGGAACGCTAATTCACCCCTCCACTTT. Full variable domain (outside the CDR3, taken from reference TRBV3-1 and TRBJ1-6): DTAVSQTPKYLVTQMGNDKSIKCEQNLGHDTMYWYKQDSKKFLKIMFSYNNKELIINETVPNRFSPKSPDKAHLNLHINSLELGDSAVYFCASSLRQGNANSPLHFGNGTRLTVT.

This clonotype came up a few times. This chain connects TRBV2 to TRBJ2-7, with 10 bases fitting TRBD1. Unmatched junction bases numbered 9, after V lost 4 bases and J lost 9 bases. Germline-derived CDR1 and CDR2 are SNHLY and FYNNEI. The CDR3 loop spans 14 amino acids. Written as DNA, the CDR3 is TGTGCCAGCAGTGGCGGGACAGGGGTTGTTGGGCAGTACTTC. It codes for CASSGGTGVVGQYF.

This clonotype was detected only a few times. The V gene is TRBV6-1, the J gene TRBJ2-3; D is possibly TRBD1 or TRBD2 (6 bases each). This CDR3 has 15 residues. With 8 bases removed from V and 3 bases from J, the gap between germline ends came to 18 bases. Germline-derived CDR1 and CDR2 are MNHNS and SASEGT. The CDR3, as DNA: TGTGCCAGCGGCCCTAGGGGGGCTGGTACAGATACGCAGTATTTT. As protein: CASGPRGAGTDTQYF.

This chain joins TRBV12-3 or TRBV12-4 and TRBJ2-1; 9 bases align to TRBD2. This CDR3 is built from 15 residues. The trim removed 6 bases at V and 9 bases at J, leaving 12 bases unmatched. CDR3 protein: CASRPLAGGPREQFF. DNA for the CDR3: TGTGCCAGCAGGCCTCTGGCGGGAGGGCCCCGTGAGCAGTTCTTC.

This clonotype turned up a few times. The CDR3 bases are TGTGCCAGCAGTTACTCTGCCTGGGACGGCGCCGGGGAGCTGTTTTTT. This gives the protein CASSYSAWDGAGELFF. The chain has TRBV6-5 and TRBJ2-2; D tentatively fits TRBD1 or TRBD2 (5 bases each). CDR3 length: 16 residues. Germline V lookup: CDR1 MNHEY, CDR2 SVGAGI. Trimming took 0 bases from V and 6 from J, leaving 14 bases between them.

This clonotype was counted only a few times. The J gene is TRBJ1-2, the V gene TRBV28, with D possibly being TRBD1 (6 bases). The V end lost 8 bases, the J end lost 7 bases, and 17 bases lay between the germline ends. Per the germline V gene, CDR1 is MDHEN and CDR2 is SYDVKM. The CDR3 contains 13 residues. The CDR3 DNA reads TGTGCCAGCCTACTTGGACAGATCGGTGGCTACACCTTC. Residues: CASLLGQIGGYTF.

This clonotype appeared a few times. CDR3 sequence reads: CATSRDPPLAAPYNEQFF. The CDR3 DNA sequence: TGTGCCACCAGCAGAGACCCCCCGCTAGCGGCTCCATACAATGAGCAGTTCTTC. This chain joins TRBV15 and TRBJ2-1; 7 nucleotides line up with TRBD2. The CDR3 totals 18 residues. Germline assignment: CDR1 LNHNV and CDR2 YYDKDF (reference sequence). Trimming took 0 bases from V and 4 from J; bases not matched to a gene: 12.